This T cell receptor (beta chain) was retrieved from a study of T cell responses to AZD1222 COVID-19 vaccine. Here immunoSEQ multiplex PCR was the method, and the copy in TCRdb shows in-frame clones only, minus some. This table has 120,000 or so clones, 90% appearing once. CDR3 size: 15 residues. Looked up from germline, CDR1 is MDHEN and CDR2 is SYDVKM. Unmatched junction bases numbered 7, after V lost 6 bases and J lost 3 bases. This TCR was recovered from an adult in good health. This chain uses TRBV28 with TRBJ1-2; 10 positions agree with TRBD1. This material consisted of peripheral blood, taken on day 0 of MenACWY control vaccination. The CDR3 bases are TGTGCCAGCAGGCGCCGGGACAGGGGAGACTATGGCTACACCTTC. Translating gives CASRRRDRGDYGYTF.